One sample yielded the 24 T cell receptor beta chains listed below, sequenced in a study of T cell repertoires in cytomegalovirus infection. TCRdb re-derived calls from the reads in MiXCR, one entry per CDR3 protein. The table has 310,000 or so distinct CDR3 sequences, roughly 25% seen once. The sequencing input was PBMCs. These receptors all stem from a human donor in good health (CMV status not recorded). Some clones in this sample may be carry-over from other donors' samples.

This clonotype was recorded at least ten times. This chain joins TRBV7-2 and TRBJ2-1; D is uncertain. The CDR3 length is 15 residues. Per the germline V gene, CDR1 is SGHTA and CDR2 is FQGNSA. Trimming cost V 5 bases and J 6 bases, with 17 bases left between them. CDR3 coding DNA: TGTGCCAGCAGCCCCAGACATCGACAAACCAATGAGCAGTTCTTC. This gives the protein CASSPRHRQTNEQFF.

The chain has TRBV7-2 and TRBJ2-3, with 8 bases matching TRBD2. Germline V CDR1 and CDR2: SGHTA, FQGNSA. CDR3 length equals 15 residues. V trimming: 3 bases; J trimming: 4 bases; junction bases outside the gene matches: 6. The CDR3 loop reads CASSFSGGAPDTQYF. The CDR3, as DNA: TGTGCCAGCAGCTTCTCCGGGGGGGCCCCAGATACGCAGTATTTT.

This sequence joins TRBV19 and TRBJ2-6; D remains unclear. The CDR3 extends over 14 amino acids. CDR1 LNHDA and CDR2 SQIVND come from the germline V gene (reference sequence). V gave up 7 bases and J gave up 1 base, with 8 bases separating them. The CDR3 spells CASMVGSGANVLTF. CDR3 nucleotides: TGTGCCAGTATGGTCGGTTCTGGGGCCAACGTCCTGACTTTC.

This clonotype was found a few times. This rearrangement joins TRBV28 to TRBJ2-5; 9 positions agree with TRBD1. Per germline, CDR1 MDHEN and CDR2 SYDVKM. Unmatched junction bases numbered 8, after V lost 6 bases and J lost 3 bases. This CDR3 comprises 15 residues. CDR3 sequence (DNA): TGTGCCAGCAGACCGACAGGGGGTATGAAAGAGACCCAGTACTTC. The encoded protein is CASRPTGGMKETQYF.

V gene TRBV28 combines with J gene TRBJ2-3; tentatively, D is TRBD1 or TRBD2 (5 bases each). The V gene's germline CDR1 is MDHEN and CDR2 SYDVKM. The CDR3 length is 19 residues. V lost 1 base and J 3 bases, leaving 23 bases between the germline ends. The CDR3 DNA sequence: TGTGCCAGCAGTTTATCCGGGACGGAGACTCGAATAATTACAGATACGCAGTATTTT. This translates into CASSLSGTETRIITDTQYF.

This chain uses TRBV20-1 with TRBJ2-7, with D perhaps TRBD1 (6 bases). CDR1 is DFQATT, CDR2 SNEGSKA, per germline (reference sequence). This CDR3 spans 12 amino acids. Deletions cut 6 bases from V and 2 bases from J, with 11 bases between. CDR3 residues: CSAGRGAYEQYF. Written as DNA, the CDR3 is TGCAGTGCGGGCAGGGGAGCCTACGAGCAGTACTTC.

This chain joins TRBV25-1 and TRBJ2-2, with D maybe TRBD2 (6 bases). Trimming took 3 bases from V and 5 from J, leaving 10 bases between them. There are 14 residues in the CDR3. Per the germline V gene, CDR1 is MGHDK and CDR2 is SYGVNS. The CDR3 loop is CASSEAGRTGELFF. DNA of the CDR3: TGTGCCAGCAGTGAGGCAGGGAGGACCGGGGAGCTGTTTTTT.

This chain joins TRBV10-3 and TRBJ2-1; 8 bases are shared with TRBD1. Germline V gives CDR1 ENHRY, CDR2 SYGVKD. With 4 bases clipped from V and 5 bases from J, the junction kept 4 bases outside the gene matches. The CDR3 is made up of 14 amino acids. Here the CDR3 DNA reads TGTGCCATCAGTGCGAGACAGGGGAACAATGAGCAGTTCTTC. Its protein product is CAISARQGNNEQFF.

The chain has TRBV29-1 and TRBJ1-3; D is undetermined. Deletions cut 4 bases from V and 0 bases from J, with 7 bases between. Germline loops: CDR1 SQVTM, CDR2 ANQGSEA. The length of the CDR3 is 13 residues. CDR3 in amino acids: CSVGDFSGNTIYF. The CDR3 DNA is TGCAGCGTTGGGGATTTCTCTGGAAACACCATATATTTT.

This clonotype was seen at least ten times. This chain joins TRBV28 and TRBJ1-4, with no clear D. Germline loops: CDR1 MDHEN, CDR2 SYDVKM. V was pared by 5 bases and J by 0 bases, with 10 bases between. The CDR3 is made up of 15 amino acids. CDR3 in DNA: TGTGCCAGCAGTCCCACCGGATCAACTAATGAAAAACTGTTTTTT. Protein product: CASSPTGSTNEKLFF.

This clonotype showed up many times. The CDR3 loop is CASRTSPSSTRELFF. For the CDR3, the DNA is TGTGCCAGCCGCACATCTCCTTCTAGCACTCGGGAGCTGTTTTTT. This chain joins TRBV7-2 and TRBJ2-2, with D perhaps matching TRBD2 (5 bases). Per the germline V gene, CDR1 is SGHTA and CDR2 is FQGNSA. This CDR3 has 15 residues. V was pared by 8 bases and J by 9 bases, with 22 bases between.

This clonotype was seen only a few times. This chain links TRBV10-3 with TRBJ2-2; no clear D gene. Trimming cost V 0 bases and J 0 bases, with 2 bases left between them. The CDR3 covers 14 residues. Germline lookup yields CDR1 ENHRY and CDR2 SYGVKD. The CDR3 loop reads CAISESTNTGELFF. CDR3 bases: TGTGCCATCAGTGAGTCGACGAACACCGGGGAGCTGTTTTTT.

This CDR3 reads CASSLARLQSQETQYF. As DNA, the CDR3 is TGTGCCAGCAGCTTAGCGCGTCTCCAATCCCAGGAGACCCAGTACTTC. This sequence joins TRBV7-2 and TRBJ2-5; no reliable D call. Germline CDR1 SGHTA, CDR2 FQGNSA. This CDR3 contains 16 residues. Trimming removed 0 bases from V and 5 bases from J, with 16 bases in between. The full variable domain, in which reference TRBV7-2 and TRBJ2-5 provide the parts outside the CDR3, is GAGVSQSPSNKVTEKGKDVELRCDPISGHTALYWYRQSLGQGLEFLIYFQGNSAPDKSGLPSDRFSAERTGGSVSTLTIQRTQQEDSAVYLCASSLARLQSQETQYFGPGTRLLVL.

This clonotype has a count of ten or more. The chain joins TRBV6-1 to TRBJ1-1; D unresolved. The CDR3 consists of 15 residues. V lost 7 bases to trimming and J lost 0 bases, with 15 bases between them. Germline V CDR1 and CDR2: MNHNS, SASEGT. CDR3 loop: CASILRGRMNTEAFF. For the CDR3, the DNA is TGTGCCAGCATACTGCGCGGACGCATGAACACTGAAGCTTTCTTT.

This clonotype was recorded at least ten times. The chain uses TRBV7-2 and TRBJ2-5, with 8 bases identical to TRBD2. V was clipped by 1 base and J by 5 bases; unmatched bases: 6. The germline gives CDR1 SGHTA, CDR2 FQGNSA. There are 15 residues in the CDR3. Here the CDR3 DNA reads TGTGCCAGCAGCTTAGAGAGGGGGACTAGGGAGACCCAGTACTTC. This encodes CASSLERGTRETQYF.

The chain recombines TRBV28 with TRBJ1-2, with D perhaps matching TRBD1 (5 bases). Trimming left V 7 bases short and J 4 bases short, with 13 bases between. Per germline, CDR1 MDHEN and CDR2 SYDVKM. CDR3 length equals 13 residues. The CDR3 protein is CASNFDSVYGYTF. In DNA, the CDR3 is TGTGCCAGCAACTTCGACAGTGTCTATGGCTACACCTTC.

This clonotype was counted many times. V is TRBV7-2 and J is TRBJ2-7; D might be TRBD1 or TRBD2, each matching 5 bases. Germline CDR1 reads SGHTA; CDR2 reads FQGNSA. The CDR3 has 15 residues. V was pared by 5 bases and J by 0 bases, with 14 bases between. CDR3 DNA sequence: TGTGCCAGCAGCCGAGGGACGTTAAGCTCCTACGAGCAGTACTTC. Translation: CASSRGTLSSYEQYF.

This chain uses TRBV5-5 with TRBJ1-4; D may be TRBD1 (6 bases). V was trimmed by 0 bases and J by 8 bases, leaving 14 bases between them. CDR3 length: 15 amino acids. CDR1 SGHKS and CDR2 YYEKEE come from the germline V gene (reference sequence). CDR3 nucleotide sequence: TGTGCCAGCAGCTTGGTAACAGGGCTTGGAGAAAAACTGTTTTTT. Translation: CASSLVTGLGEKLFF.

The chain has TRBV20-1 and TRBJ2-7; D may be TRBD1 (6 bases). Per germline, CDR1 DFQATT and CDR2 SNEGSKA (reference sequence). The CDR3 length is 12 residues. V shed 4 bases and J shed 9 bases, with 16 bases lying between them. This chain's CDR3 is CSATGQPEGQYF. In DNA form, the CDR3 reads TGCAGTGCTACAGGACAGCCCGAGGGGCAGTACTTC.

There are many counts of this clonotype. The CDR3 sequence is CASSDAYEQYF. The CDR3 DNA follows: TGTGCCAGCAGTGACGCCTACGAGCAGTACTTC. The chain employs TRBV7-8 and TRBJ2-7; D not resolved. With 6 bases removed from V and 2 bases from J, the gap between germline ends came to 5 bases. The germline gives CDR1 SGHVS, CDR2 FQNEAQ. The CDR3 runs to 11 residues.

This clonotype came up a few times. The rearrangement joins TRBV12-3 or TRBV12-4 to TRBJ2-1; maybe TRBD1 (5 bases). This CDR3 is 12 amino acids long. V was cut by 6 bases and J by 13 bases, with 16 bases left in between. CDR3 loop: CASSYDRIQQFF. CDR3 coding DNA: TGTGCCAGCAGCTACGACAGAATTCAACAGTTCTTC.

This clonotype was seen ten or more times. The chain couples TRBV7-6 to TRBJ2-1; D may be TRBD2 (6 bases). The CDR3 spans 14 residues. The germline V and J ends were trimmed by 3 bases and 5 bases, with 11 bases remaining between them. Germline CDR1 and CDR2: SGHVS and FNYEAQ. The CDR3 DNA sequence: TGTGCCAGCAGCTTCTCGGGGGAGAACAATGAGCAGTTCTTC. Amino acids: CASSFSGENNEQFF.

V gene TRBV7-3 combines with J gene TRBJ1-1, with a tentative D call TRBD1 (6 bases). Germline CDR1 SGHTA, CDR2 FQGTGA. Trimming left V 4 bases short and J 3 bases short, with 15 bases between. This CDR3 has 15 residues. The CDR3 protein is CASSSPQGIYTEAFF. As DNA, the CDR3 is TGTGCCAGCAGCTCTCCACAGGGAATTTACACTGAAGCTTTCTTT.

The DNA for the CDR3 is TGTGCCAGCAGCTTGGCCCCACTAGCGGCAAGCTCCTACGAGCAGTACTTC. As protein: CASSLAPLAASSYEQYF. The chain is built from TRBV5-4 and TRBJ2-7; 8 nucleotides match TRBD2. Germline loops: CDR1 SGHNT, CDR2 YYREEE (reference sequence). This CDR3 has 17 amino acids. With V trimmed by 0 bases and J by 0 bases, 8 bases remained unmatched. Complete variable domain (other parts from reference TRBV5-4 and TRBJ2-7): ETGVTQSPTHLIKTRGQQVTLRCSSQSGHNTVSWYQQALGQGPQFIFQYYREEENGRGNFPPRFSGLQFPNYSSELNVNALELDDSALYLCASSLAPLAASSYEQYFGPGTRLTVT.